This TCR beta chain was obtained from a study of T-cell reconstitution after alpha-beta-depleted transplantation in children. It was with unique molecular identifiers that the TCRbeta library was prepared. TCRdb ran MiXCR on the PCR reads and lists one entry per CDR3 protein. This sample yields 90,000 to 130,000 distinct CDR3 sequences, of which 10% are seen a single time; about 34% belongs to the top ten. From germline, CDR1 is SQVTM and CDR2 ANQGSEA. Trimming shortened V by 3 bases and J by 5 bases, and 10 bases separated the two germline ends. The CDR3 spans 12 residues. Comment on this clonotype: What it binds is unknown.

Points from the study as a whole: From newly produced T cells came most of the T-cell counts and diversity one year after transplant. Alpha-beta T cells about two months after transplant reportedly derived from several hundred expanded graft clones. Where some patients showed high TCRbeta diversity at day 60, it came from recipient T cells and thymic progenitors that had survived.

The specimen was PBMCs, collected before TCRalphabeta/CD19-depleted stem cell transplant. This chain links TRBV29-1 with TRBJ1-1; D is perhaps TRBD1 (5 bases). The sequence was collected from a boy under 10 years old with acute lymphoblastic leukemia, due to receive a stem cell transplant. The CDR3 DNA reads TGCAGCGTTGACACGGGGGAGACTGAAGCTTTCTTT. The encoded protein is CSVDTGETEAFF.